The clone carrying this T cell receptor (beta chain) was recorded many times. TCRdb fed the 5' RACE reads into MiXCR, producing one record per CDR3 protein. The table has tens of thousands of distinct CDR3 sequences, 4% to 6% seen once; the top ten hold under 30%. The sample is drawn from a study of spatial heterogeneity in lung cancer. Study summary: Consistently, beta-chain sequences turned up in larger numbers than alpha-chain sequences did.

Time point defined: sample taken at primary tumor resection. No cells were sorted before sequencing. The whole RNA sequenced was extracted from tumor, nontumor lung or frozen PBMC. Donation came from roughly 72 patients with untreated early-stage non-small cell lung cancer. V dropped 9 bases and J dropped 0 bases, with 16 bases sitting between them. The CDR3 contains 15 residues. Germline assignment: CDR1 ENHRY and CDR2 SYGVKD. This chain joins TRBV10-3 and TRBJ2-3, with D perhaps matching TRBD2 (6 bases). The source is a female donor with early-stage non-small cell lung cancer. The sequenced sample was PBMCs, obtained at surgery. The CDR3 region has the DNA TGTGCCATAGGACCCGGCGGGGATAGCACAGATACGCAGTATTTT. This gives the protein CAIGPGGDSTDTQYF.